These 25 T cell receptor beta chains were sequenced from one sample in a study of OX40 agonist ivuxolimab in advanced cancers. Using immunoSEQ multiplex PCR, the repertoire was profiled, and TCRdb retains in-frame clones only, with some absent. Altogether 85,000 to 100,000 clones are present, roughly 94% being singletons, with the ten largest covering around 0.17%. This specimen consisted of CD4+ or CD8+ T cells sorted from blood, obtained in a trial of the OX40 agonist ivuxolimab. The receptors originated from an adult with an advanced solid tumor such as melanoma, head and neck, liver or kidney cancer.

The gene calls are TRBV10-3 and TRBJ2-5; D not certain. This CDR3 is 14 amino acids long. V dropped 0 bases and J dropped 0 bases, with 5 bases sitting between them. CDR1 ENHRY and CDR2 SYGVKD come from the germline V gene. The CDR3 DNA follows: TGTGCCATCAGTGAGTCGGCGGACCAAGAGACCCAGTACTTC. This translates into CAISESADQETQYF.

The chain links TRBV5-6 to TRBJ1-1; D is unclear. Germline lookup yields CDR1 SGHDT and CDR2 YYEEEE. The length of the CDR3 is 16 residues. V lost 2 bases and J lost 2, with 16 bases in between. The CDR3 sequence: CASSLRGRVINTEAFF. In DNA form, the CDR3 reads TGTGCCAGCAGCTTACGGGGTAGGGTAATAAACACTGAAGCTTTCTTT.

The V gene is TRBV14, the J gene TRBJ2-4; D not resolved. The CDR3 runs to 12 residues. Trimming took off 0 bases at V and 12 bases at J, with 9 bases between the two ends. CDR1 is SGHDN, CDR2 FVKESK, per germline. In nucleotides, the CDR3 is TGTGCCAGCAGCCAAGAGTGGAGTACTCAGTACTTC. It specifies CASSQEWSTQYF.

The chain couples TRBV5-4 to TRBJ1-1, with D possibly TRBD1 on 5 matching bases. V gave up 3 bases and J gave up 8 bases, with 14 bases separating them. The CDR3 has 13 residues. Germline V lookup: CDR1 SGHNT, CDR2 YYREEE (reference sequence). The CDR3, as DNA: TGTGCCAGCAGCTCCCGGGCCAAGGGGGAAGCTTTCTTT. Its translation is CASSSRAKGEAFF. Based on the CDR3 plus reference TRBV5-4 and TRBJ1-1, the full variable domain is ETGVTQSPTHLIKTRGQQVTLRCSSQSGHNTVSWYQQALGQGPQFIFQYYREEENGRGNFPPRFSGLQFPNYSSELNVNALELDDSALYLCASSSRAKGEAFFGQGTRLTVV.

The V call is TRBV28, the J call TRBJ2-7; D is possibly TRBD1 or TRBD2 (5 bases each). Germline V gene lookup returns CDR1 MDHEN and CDR2 SYDVKM. The CDR3 sequence is 13 residues long. V lost 8 bases, J lost 2 bases, and 13 bases lay in between. The CDR3 DNA reads as TGTGCCAGCGGCCGGGACGGGACCTACGAGCAGTACTTC. Amino acids: CASGRDGTYEQYF. The full variable domain, with the rest looked up from reference TRBV28 and TRBJ2-7, is DVKVTQSSRYLVKRTGEKVFLECVQDMDHENMFWYRQDPGLGLRLIYFSYDVKMKEKGDIPEGYSVSREKKERFSLILESASTNQTSMYLCASGRDGTYEQYFGPGTRLTVT.

This chain connects TRBV5-1 to TRBJ1-1; D remains unclear. CDR3 length equals 13 residues. V lost 1 base to trimming and J lost 7 bases, with 11 bases between them. In germline, CDR1 is SGHRS, CDR2 YFSETQ. CDR3 in amino acids: CASSLLGPYEAFF. The CDR3 DNA reads TGCGCCAGCAGCTTGCTAGGGCCATATGAAGCTTTCTTT.

The chain has TRBV29-1 and TRBJ1-1, with 8 positions matching TRBD1. The germline V gene has CDR1 SQVTM and CDR2 ANQGSEA. V shed 0 bases, J shed 3 bases, and the junction held 3 bases outside the gene matches. The CDR3 length is 14 residues. CDR3 loop: CSVEDTGGDTEAFF. In DNA, the CDR3 is TGCAGCGTTGAAGACACAGGGGGGGACACTGAAGCTTTCTTT.

On this clone: A junction end diverges from the germline sequence, so it may reflect a read error. This sequence joins TRBV9 and TRBJ1-1; D might be TRBD1 (5 bases). The germline CDR1 and CDR2 sequences are SGDLS and YYNGEE. The CDR3 is 15 residues long. The CDR3 DNA follows: TGTGCCAGCAAGCCAAGGGGCGCACTGAACGCTGAAGCTTTCTTT. Amino acids: CASKPRGALNAEAFF.

This clone showed up just a few times. V gene TRBV4-2 combines with J gene TRBJ1-1; D remains unclear. Trimming cost V 0 bases and J 8 bases, with 10 bases left between them. This CDR3 contains 13 residues. Germline V gives CDR1 LGHNA, CDR2 YNFKEQ. The CDR3 DNA is TGTGCCAGCAGCCAAGATATCGCGGCCGAAGCTTTCTTT. Protein product: CASSQDIAAEAFF.

V gene TRBV6-1 combines with J gene TRBJ1-5; D possibly corresponds to TRBD1 (5 bases). CDR1 MNHNS and CDR2 SASEGT come from the germline V gene. This CDR3 region has 15 residues. The V end was cut by 6 bases, the J end by 0 bases, with 12 bases between. In nucleotides, the CDR3 is TGTGCCAGCAGATACCAGGGTGTTAGCAATCAGCCCCAGCATTTT. Its protein product is CASRYQGVSNQPQHF.

This chain connects TRBV4-3 to TRBJ1-4; no firm D call. CDR1 and CDR2 (germline): LGHNA, YSLEER. This CDR3 contains 15 residues. V gave up 4 bases and J gave up 3 bases, with 12 bases separating them. In DNA, the CDR3 is TGCGCCAGCAGCCGTCGGGAAGGATCTAATGAAAAACTGTTTTTT. Protein: CASSRREGSNEKLFF.

The chain uses TRBV7-2 and TRBJ2-7; D ambiguous. CDR3 length: 15 amino acids. Germline V gene data show CDR1 as SGHTA and CDR2 as FQGNSA. V lost 4 bases to trimming and J lost 6 bases, with 19 bases between them. For the CDR3, the DNA is TGTGCCAGCAGCTCCTACTCGACAACGACGGGCGAGCAGTACTTC. Amino acids: CASSSYSTTTGEQYF.

A remark on this clone: Other DNA sequences in the same sample also yield this CDR3. The chain joins TRBV27 to TRBJ1-4, with 8 nucleotides matching TRBD1. Per the germline V gene, CDR1 is MNHEY and CDR2 is SMNVEV (reference sequence). CDR3 length equals 14 residues. V shed 2 bases and J 4 bases; nucleotides not matched to a gene: 0. CDR3 sequence (DNA): TGTGCCAGCAGTTTAGACAGGGGTAATGAAAAACTGTTTTTT. Amino acids: CASSLDRGNEKLFF.

This sequence joins TRBV15 and TRBJ2-6, with D unresolved. This CDR3 comprises 15 residues. Per germline, CDR1 LNHNV and CDR2 YYDKDF (reference sequence). V lost 5 bases to trimming and J lost 0 bases, with 8 bases between them. The CDR3: CATSPRLSGANVLTF. DNA for the CDR3: TGTGCCACCAGCCCCCGGCTCTCTGGGGCCAACGTCCTGACTTTC.

The chain's CDR3 is CASSIMGLGNTEAFF. In DNA, the CDR3 is TGTGCCAGTAGTATAATGGGCCTCGGGAACACTGAAGCTTTCTTT. The chain is built from TRBV19 and TRBJ1-1; D is undetermined. Germline V gene sequence: CDR1 LNHDA, CDR2 SQIVND (reference sequence). With 2 bases removed from V and 1 base from J, the gap between germline ends came to 11 bases. This CDR3 has 15 residues.

This chain uses TRBV27 with TRBJ2-5; TRBD1 agrees at 7 bases. The CDR3 totals 13 residues. After removal of 2 bases from V and 4 bases from J, the junction contained 1 base not matched to a gene. Germline values: CDR1 MNHEY, CDR2 SMNVEV (reference sequence). The CDR3 DNA follows: TGTGCCAGCAGTTTAAACAGGGGAGAGACCCAGTACTTC. Encoded protein: CASSLNRGETQYF.

This rearrangement joins TRBV7-9 to TRBJ1-2; D is perhaps TRBD1 (6 bases). CDR1 is SEHNR and CDR2 is FQNEAQ in the germline V gene (reference sequence). Trimming took 7 bases from V and 2 from J, leaving 17 bases between them. The CDR3 runs 15 residues. CDR3 residues: CASTTFGGGNYGYTF. The CDR3 nucleotides are TGTGCCAGCACCACTTTCGGGGGGGGCAACTATGGCTACACCTTC.

The chain combines TRBV7-6 with TRBJ1-1; no clear D. The ends were cut back, 1 base at V and 5 bases at J, with 8 bases in the middle. The CDR3 contains 13 residues. CDR1 and CDR2 from the germline V gene are SGHVS and FNYEAQ. CDR3 protein: CASSLGQATEAFF. CDR3 coding DNA: TGTGCCAGCAGCTTAGGCCAGGCGACTGAAGCTTTCTTT.

This clone was seen a handful of times. This rearrangement joins TRBV18 to TRBJ2-1; 9 nucleotides match TRBD1. CDR1 KGHSH and CDR2 LQKENI come from the germline V gene. The CDR3 spans 17 residues. The J segment lost 9 bases and the V segment lost 3 bases, leaving 15 bases of the junction unmatched. This chain's CDR3 is CASSPIARQGGSGEQFF. The CDR3, as DNA: TGTGCCAGCTCACCGATCGCCCGACAGGGGGGATCGGGTGAGCAGTTCTTC.

The V and J genes are TRBV10-2 and TRBJ1-6; TRBD1 agrees at 7 bases. With V trimmed by 4 bases and J by 0 bases, 3 bases remained unmatched. Germline CDR1 reads WSHSY; CDR2 reads SAAADI. This CDR3 has 16 residues. CDR3 sequence reads: CASSVQGSSYNSPLHF. DNA of the CDR3: TGCGCCAGCAGTGTACAGGGGAGCTCCTATAATTCACCCCTCCACTTT.

The table lists this clone with a count of one. The sample holds other DNA sequences that translate to the same CDR3. V and J are TRBV7-9 and TRBJ1-5, with a weak D call TRBD1 (6 bases). CDR1 and CDR2 (germline): SEHNR, FQNEAQ (reference sequence). The CDR3 runs to 15 residues. The ends were cut back, 0 bases at V and 2 bases at J, with 8 bases in the middle. In DNA, the CDR3 is TGTGCCAGCAGCTTAGCAGGGGGTGGCAATCAGCCCCAGCATTTT. This codes for CASSLAGGGNQPQHF.

The chain uses TRBV5-1 and TRBJ1-2, with TRBD1 identical over 10 bases. This CDR3 is 15 amino acids long. Germline trimming cut 4 bases from V and 2 bases from J; bases unmatched to any gene: 5. Germline V gene lookup returns CDR1 SGHRS and CDR2 YFSETQ. The CDR3 is CASSPRDRGNYGYTF. DNA of the CDR3: TGCGCCAGCAGCCCGCGGGACAGGGGAAACTATGGCTACACCTTC.

J is TRBJ2-7 and V is TRBV5-1; perhaps TRBD2 as D (5 bases). Germline V gives CDR1 SGHRS, CDR2 YFSETQ. The CDR3 is 13 amino acids. V was pared by 4 bases and J by 6 bases, with 14 bases between. This CDR3 is CASSQDRAGEQYF. The CDR3 DNA sequence: TGCGCCAGCAGCCAAGATCGGGCGGGCGAGCAGTACTTC.

V gene TRBV6-5 combines with J gene TRBJ2-3, with 7 bases that match TRBD1. The V and J ends lost 0 bases and 5 bases, in that order; junction bases with no gene match: 2. The CDR3 loop spans 14 amino acids. Germline V lookup: CDR1 MNHEY, CDR2 SVGAGI. The CDR3 loop is CASSYSRGLDTQYF. The CDR3 DNA follows: TGTGCCAGCAGTTACTCGAGGGGGCTAGATACGCAGTATTTT.

The rearrangement uses TRBV25-1 and TRBJ2-5; D might be TRBD2 (6 bases). The ends were cut back, 3 bases at V and 4 bases at J, with 12 bases in the middle. The CDR3 is 14 residues long. The germline CDR1 and CDR2 sequences are MGHDK and SYGVNS. For the CDR3, the DNA is TGTGCCAGCAGTGACCCCACGGGGGTAGAGACCCAGTACTTC. Residues: CASSDPTGVETQYF.